This TCR beta chain derives from a study of technical replicates of blood from several donors. Libraries were prepared by immunoSEQ multiplex PCR; TCRdb keeps only in-frame clonotypes and omits some of them. Of roughly 80,000 clones detected, approximately 91% appear once; the ten largest clones hold 0.41%. This CDR3 is built from 16 residues. Germline values: CDR1 SGHTA, CDR2 FQGTGA. The V end lost 6 bases, the J end lost 4 bases, and 16 bases lay between the germline ends. Sequenced material: T cells isolated from PBMCs. This clonotype was obtained from a human donor in good health. J is TRBJ2-6 and V is TRBV7-3, with TRBD1 as a possible D gene (6 bases). The DNA for the CDR3 is TGTGCCAGCAGTTCCGGGACAACTTTAGGGGCCAACGTCCTGACTTTC. It specifies CASSSGTTLGANVLTF.